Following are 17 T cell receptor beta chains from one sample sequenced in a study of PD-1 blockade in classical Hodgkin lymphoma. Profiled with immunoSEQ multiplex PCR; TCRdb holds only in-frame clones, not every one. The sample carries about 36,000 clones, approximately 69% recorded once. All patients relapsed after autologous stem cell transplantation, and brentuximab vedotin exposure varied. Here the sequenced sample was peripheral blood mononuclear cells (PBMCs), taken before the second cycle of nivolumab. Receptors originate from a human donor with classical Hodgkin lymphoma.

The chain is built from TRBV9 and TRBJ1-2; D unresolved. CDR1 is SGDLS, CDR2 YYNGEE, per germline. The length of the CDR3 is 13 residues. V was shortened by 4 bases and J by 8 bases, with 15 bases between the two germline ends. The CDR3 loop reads CASSTRRAGGYTF. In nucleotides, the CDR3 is TGTGCCAGCAGCACCCGACGGGCGGGGGGCTACACCTTC.

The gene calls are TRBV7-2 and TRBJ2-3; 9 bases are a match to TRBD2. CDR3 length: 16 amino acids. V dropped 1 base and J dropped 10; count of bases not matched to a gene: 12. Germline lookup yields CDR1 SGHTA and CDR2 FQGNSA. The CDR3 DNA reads TGTGCCAGCAGCTTAGTACCGGGACTAGCTCTATCTGCGCAGTATTTT. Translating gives CASSLVPGLALSAQYF.

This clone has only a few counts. In nucleotides, the CDR3 is TGTGCCATCAGCCCGACTAGCGGGAGGGTCAATGAGCAGTTCTTC. Translating gives CAISPTSGRVNEQFF. The chain employs TRBV10-3 and TRBJ2-1, with 14 nucleotides matching TRBD2. The germline V gene encodes CDR1 ENHRY and CDR2 SYGVKD. The junction had 4 bases not matched to a gene; V was cut back by 6 bases and J by 6 bases. This CDR3 region has 15 residues.

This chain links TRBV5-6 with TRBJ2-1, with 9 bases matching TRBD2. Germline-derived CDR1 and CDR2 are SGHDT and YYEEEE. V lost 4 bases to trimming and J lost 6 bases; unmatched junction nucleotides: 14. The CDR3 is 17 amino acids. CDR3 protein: CASSTRGTSLAGNEQFF. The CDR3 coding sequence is TGTGCCAGCAGCACTAGGGGGACTAGCCTGGCGGGCAATGAGCAGTTCTTC. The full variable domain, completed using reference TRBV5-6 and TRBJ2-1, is DAGVTQSPTHLIKTRGQQVTLRCSPKSGHDTVSWYQQALGQGPQFIFQYYEEEERQRGNFPDRFSGHQFPNYSSELNVNALLLGDSALYLCASSTRGTSLAGNEQFFGPGTRLTVL.

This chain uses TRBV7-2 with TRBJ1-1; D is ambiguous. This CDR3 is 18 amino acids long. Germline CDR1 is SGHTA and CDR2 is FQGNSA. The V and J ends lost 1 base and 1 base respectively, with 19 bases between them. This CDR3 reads CASSLGYRSGRRNTEAFF. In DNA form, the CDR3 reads TGTGCCAGCAGCTTAGGTTATCGGTCGGGGAGAAGGAACACTGAAGCTTTCTTT.

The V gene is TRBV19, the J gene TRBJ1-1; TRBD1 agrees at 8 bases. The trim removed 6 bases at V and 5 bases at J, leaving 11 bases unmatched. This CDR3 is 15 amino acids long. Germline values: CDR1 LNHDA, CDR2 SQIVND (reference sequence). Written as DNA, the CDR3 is TGTGCCAGTAGACGCAGGACAGGGAAAGGGACTGAAGCTTTCTTT. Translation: CASRRRTGKGTEAFF.

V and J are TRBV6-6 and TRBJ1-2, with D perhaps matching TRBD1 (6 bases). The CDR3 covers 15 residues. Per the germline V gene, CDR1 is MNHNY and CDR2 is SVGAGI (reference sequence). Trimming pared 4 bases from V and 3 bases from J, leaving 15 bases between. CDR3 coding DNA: TGTGCCAGCAGTTCCCGCGGGGGCTCGGACTATGGCTACACCTTC. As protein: CASSSRGGSDYGYTF.

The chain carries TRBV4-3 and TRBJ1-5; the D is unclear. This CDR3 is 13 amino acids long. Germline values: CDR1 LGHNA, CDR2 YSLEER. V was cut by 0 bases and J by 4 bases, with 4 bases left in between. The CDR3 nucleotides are TGCGCCAGCAGCCAAGATCTGAATCAGCCCCAGCATTTT. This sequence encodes CASSQDLNQPQHF.

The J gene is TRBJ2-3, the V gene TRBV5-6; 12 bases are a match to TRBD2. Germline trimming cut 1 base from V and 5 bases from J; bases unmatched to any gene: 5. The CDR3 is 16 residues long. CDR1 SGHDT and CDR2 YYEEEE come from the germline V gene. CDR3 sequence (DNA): TGTGCCAGCAGCTTGCGACTAGCGGGAGCAGGAGATACGCAGTATTTT. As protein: CASSLRLAGAGDTQYF.

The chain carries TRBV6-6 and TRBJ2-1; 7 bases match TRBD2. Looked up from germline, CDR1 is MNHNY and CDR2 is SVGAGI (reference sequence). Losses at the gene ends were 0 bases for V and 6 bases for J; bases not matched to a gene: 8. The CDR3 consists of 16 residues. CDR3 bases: TGTGCCAGCAGTTACTCCGGGGGGTACACGCCCAATGAGCAGTTCTTC. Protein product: CASSYSGGYTPNEQFF.

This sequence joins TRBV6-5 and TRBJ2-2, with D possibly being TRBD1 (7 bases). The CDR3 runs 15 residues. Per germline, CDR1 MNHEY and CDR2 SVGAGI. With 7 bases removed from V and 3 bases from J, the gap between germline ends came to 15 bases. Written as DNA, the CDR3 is TGTGCCAGCACCGAACCAGGGGGGTACACCGGGGAGCTGTTTTTT. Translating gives CASTEPGGYTGELFF.

As DNA, the CDR3 is TGTGCCAGCAGCTTGGATGCGGGGGGCACTTACAATGAGCAGTTCTTC. Its translation: CASSLDAGGTYNEQFF. V usage is TRBV5-4 and J usage is TRBJ2-1; TRBD2 matches 8 bases. V dropped 0 bases and J dropped 4; count of bases not matched to a gene: 6. This CDR3 is 16 amino acids long. Germline V gene data show CDR1 as SGHNT and CDR2 as YYREEE (reference sequence).

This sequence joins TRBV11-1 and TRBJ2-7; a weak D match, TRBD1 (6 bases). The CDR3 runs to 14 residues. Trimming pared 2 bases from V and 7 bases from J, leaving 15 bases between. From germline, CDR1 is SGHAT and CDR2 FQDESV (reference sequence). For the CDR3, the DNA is TGTGCCAGCAGCTTAAGACCCCAGGGGCAGGAGCAGTACTTC. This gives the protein CASSLRPQGQEQYF.

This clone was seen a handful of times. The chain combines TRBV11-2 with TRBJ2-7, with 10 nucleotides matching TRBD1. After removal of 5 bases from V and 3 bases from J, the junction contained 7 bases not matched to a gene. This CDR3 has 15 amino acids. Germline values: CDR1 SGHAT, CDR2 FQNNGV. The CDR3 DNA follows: TGTGCCAGCAGCCCCGGACAGGGGGGGTACTACGAGCAGTACTTC. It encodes CASSPGQGGYYEQYF.

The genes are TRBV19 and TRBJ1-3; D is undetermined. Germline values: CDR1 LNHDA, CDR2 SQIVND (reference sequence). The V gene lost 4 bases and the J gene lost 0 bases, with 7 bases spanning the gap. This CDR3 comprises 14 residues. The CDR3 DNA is TGTGCCAGTAGTAGCATGAACTCTGGAAACACCATATATTTT. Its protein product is CASSSMNSGNTIYF.

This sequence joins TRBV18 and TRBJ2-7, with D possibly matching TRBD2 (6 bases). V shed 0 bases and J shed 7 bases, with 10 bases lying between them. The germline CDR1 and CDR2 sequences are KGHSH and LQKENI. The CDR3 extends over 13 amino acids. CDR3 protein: CASSPPNGGEQYF. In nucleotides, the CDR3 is TGTGCCAGCTCACCACCAAACGGGGGAGAGCAGTACTTC.

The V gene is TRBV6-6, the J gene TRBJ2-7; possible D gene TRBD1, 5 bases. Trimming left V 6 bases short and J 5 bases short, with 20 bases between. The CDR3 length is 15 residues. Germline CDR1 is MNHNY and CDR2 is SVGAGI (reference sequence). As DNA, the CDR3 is TGTGCCAGCAGCATAGGGGTGGGGAAGGTCCACGAGCAGTACTTC. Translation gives CASSIGVGKVHEQYF.